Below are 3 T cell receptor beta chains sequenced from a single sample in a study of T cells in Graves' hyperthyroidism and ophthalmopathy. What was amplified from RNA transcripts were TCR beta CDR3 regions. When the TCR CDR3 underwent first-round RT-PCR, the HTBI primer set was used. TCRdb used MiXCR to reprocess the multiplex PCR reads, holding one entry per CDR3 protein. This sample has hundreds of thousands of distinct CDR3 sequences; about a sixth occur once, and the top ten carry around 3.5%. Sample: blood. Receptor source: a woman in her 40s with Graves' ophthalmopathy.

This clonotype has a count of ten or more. As DNA, the CDR3 is TGTGCCAGCAGCTTCGACAACCAAGAGACCCAGTACTTC. Protein product: CASSFDNQETQYF. The V call is TRBV5-5, the J call TRBJ2-5, with D hard to call. The CDR3 extends over 13 amino acids. V was trimmed by 2 bases and J by 0 bases, leaving 5 bases between them. Germline CDR1 is SGHKS and CDR2 is YYEKEE (reference sequence).

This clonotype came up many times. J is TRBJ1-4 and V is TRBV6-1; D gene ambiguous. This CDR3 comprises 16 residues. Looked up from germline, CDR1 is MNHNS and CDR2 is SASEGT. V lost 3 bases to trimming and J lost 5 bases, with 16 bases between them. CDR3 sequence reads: CASSDQRGIGNEKLFF. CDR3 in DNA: TGTGCCAGCAGTGATCAACGAGGGATAGGAAATGAAAAACTGTTTTTT.

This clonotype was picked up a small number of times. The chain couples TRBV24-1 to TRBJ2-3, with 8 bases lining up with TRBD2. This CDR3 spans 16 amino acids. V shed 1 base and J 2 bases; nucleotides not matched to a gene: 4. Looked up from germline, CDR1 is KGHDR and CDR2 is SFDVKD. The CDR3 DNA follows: TGTGCCACCAGTGATTTCTCGGGGGGGATCACAGATACGCAGTATTTT. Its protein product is CATSDFSGGITDTQYF.